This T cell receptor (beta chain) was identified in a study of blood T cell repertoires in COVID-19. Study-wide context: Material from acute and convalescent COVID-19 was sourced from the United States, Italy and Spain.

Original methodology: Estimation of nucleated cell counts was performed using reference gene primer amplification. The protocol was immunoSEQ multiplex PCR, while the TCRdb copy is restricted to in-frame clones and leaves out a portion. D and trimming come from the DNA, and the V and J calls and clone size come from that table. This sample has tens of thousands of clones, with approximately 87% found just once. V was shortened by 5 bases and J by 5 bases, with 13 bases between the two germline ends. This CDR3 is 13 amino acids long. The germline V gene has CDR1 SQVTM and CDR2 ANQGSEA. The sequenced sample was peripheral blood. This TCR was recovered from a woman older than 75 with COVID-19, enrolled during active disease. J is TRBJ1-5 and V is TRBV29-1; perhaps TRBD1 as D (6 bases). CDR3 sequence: CSVIQGRDQPQHF. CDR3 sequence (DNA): TGCAGCGTTATACAGGGTAGGGATCAGCCCCAGCATTTT.